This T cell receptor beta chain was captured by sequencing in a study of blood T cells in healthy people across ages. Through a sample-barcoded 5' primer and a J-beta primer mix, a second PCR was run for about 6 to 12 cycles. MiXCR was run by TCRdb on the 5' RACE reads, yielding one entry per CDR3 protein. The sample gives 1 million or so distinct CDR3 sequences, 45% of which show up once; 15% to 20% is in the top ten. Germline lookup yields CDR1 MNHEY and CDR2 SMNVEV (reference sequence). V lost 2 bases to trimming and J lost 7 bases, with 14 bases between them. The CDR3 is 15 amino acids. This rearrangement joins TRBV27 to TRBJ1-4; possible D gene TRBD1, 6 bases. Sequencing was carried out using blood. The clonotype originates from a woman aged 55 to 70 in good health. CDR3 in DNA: TGTGCCAGCAGTTTAACAGGGTTAGAAGGTGAAAAACTGTTTTTT. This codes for CASSLTGLEGEKLFF.